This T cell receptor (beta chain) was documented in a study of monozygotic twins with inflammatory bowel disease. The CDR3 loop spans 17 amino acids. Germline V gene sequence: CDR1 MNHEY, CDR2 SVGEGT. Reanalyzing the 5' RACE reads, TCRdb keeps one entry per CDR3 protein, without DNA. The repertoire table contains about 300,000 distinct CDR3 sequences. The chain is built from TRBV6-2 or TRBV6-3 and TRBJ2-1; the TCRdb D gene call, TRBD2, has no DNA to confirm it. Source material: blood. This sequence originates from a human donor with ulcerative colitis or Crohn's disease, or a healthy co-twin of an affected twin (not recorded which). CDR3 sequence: CASSLLSGVSSYNEQFF.